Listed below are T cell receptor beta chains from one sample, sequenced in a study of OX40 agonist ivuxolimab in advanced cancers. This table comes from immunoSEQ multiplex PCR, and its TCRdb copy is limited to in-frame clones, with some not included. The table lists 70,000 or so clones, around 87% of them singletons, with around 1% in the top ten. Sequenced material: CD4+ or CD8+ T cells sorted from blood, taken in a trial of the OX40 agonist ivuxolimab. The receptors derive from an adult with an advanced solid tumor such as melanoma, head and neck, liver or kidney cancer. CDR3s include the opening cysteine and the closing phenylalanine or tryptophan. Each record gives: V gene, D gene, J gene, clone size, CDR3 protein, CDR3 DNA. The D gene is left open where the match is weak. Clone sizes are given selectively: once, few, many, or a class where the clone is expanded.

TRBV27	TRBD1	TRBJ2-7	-	CASSSGPTGGFNEQYF	TGTGCCAGCAGTTCCGGGCCCACAGGGGGCTTCAACGAGCAGTACTTC
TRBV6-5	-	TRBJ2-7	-	CASSSPSYEQYF	TGTGCCAGCAGTTCCCCGAGCTACGAGCAGTACTTC
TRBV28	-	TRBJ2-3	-	CASSFGYGSARTDTQYF	TGTGCCAGCAGTTTTGGCTATGGAAGTGCTCGCACAGATACGCAGTATTTT
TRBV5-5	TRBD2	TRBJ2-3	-	CASSPGLAGGTDTQYF	TGTGCCAGCAGCCCGGGACTAGCGGGAGGCACAGATACGCAGTATTTT
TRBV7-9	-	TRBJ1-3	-	CASSLGSSSGNTIYF	TGTGCCAGCAGCTTAGGCTCATCCTCTGGAAACACCATATATTTT
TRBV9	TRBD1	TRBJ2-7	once	CASSVGDRASEQYF	TGTGCCAGCAGCGTAGGAGACAGGGCTTCGGAGCAGTACTTC
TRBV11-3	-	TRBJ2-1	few	CASSVHASSYNEQFF	TGTGCCAGCAGCGTGCACGCAAGCTCCTACAATGAGCAGTTCTTC
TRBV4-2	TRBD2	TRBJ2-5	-	CASSQGLAGGIETQYF	TGTGCCAGCAGCCAAGGCCTAGCGGGGGGGATAGAGACCCAGTACTTC
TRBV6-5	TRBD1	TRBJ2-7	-	CASSYPPGQGAYEQYF	TGTGCCAGCAGTTACCCGCCGGGACAGGGGGCTTACGAGCAGTACTTC
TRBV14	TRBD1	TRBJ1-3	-	CASSPGTARDTIYF	TGTGCCAGCAGCCCGGGGACAGCGCGGGACACCATATATTTT
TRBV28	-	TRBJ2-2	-	CASSLRDGHTGELFF	TGTGCCAGCAGTCTCCGGGACGGACACACCGGGGAGCTGTTTTTT
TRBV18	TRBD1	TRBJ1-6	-	CASSPGQGNSPLHF	TGTGCCAGCTCACCGGGACAGGGAAATTCACCCCTCCACTTT
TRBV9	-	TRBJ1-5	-	CASSGGQGNQPQHF	TGTGCCAGCAGCGGCGGGCAGGGCAATCAGCCCCAGCATTTT
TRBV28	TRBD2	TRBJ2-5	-	CASSPGTSGSRRETQYF	TGTGCCAGCAGCCCCGGGACTAGCGGGAGTCGGCGGGAGACCCAGTACTTC
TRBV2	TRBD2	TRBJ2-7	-	CASSPRASGAYEQYF	TGTGCCAGCAGCCCGAGGGCTAGCGGGGCCTACGAGCAGTACTTC
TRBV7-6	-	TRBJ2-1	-	CASSAAGTLYNEQFF	TGTGCCAGCAGCGCAGCCGGGACCCTCTACAATGAGCAGTTCTTC
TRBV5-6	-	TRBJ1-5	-	CASSLGQFQPQHF	TGTGCCAGCAGCTTGGGACAGTTTCAGCCCCAGCATTTT